Sequencing of this T cell receptor (beta chain) was carried out in a study of T cell responses to AZD1222 COVID-19 vaccine. The V and J ends lost 0 bases and 1 base respectively, with 16 bases between them. The CDR3 extends over 18 amino acids. The germline V gene encodes CDR1 MNHNS and CDR2 SASEGT. The protocol was immunoSEQ multiplex PCR, while the TCRdb copy is restricted to in-frame clones and leaves out a portion. The sample lists about 130,000 clones, roughly 88% occurring once. This TCR was recovered from an adult who received the AZD1222 COVID-19 vaccine. This chain uses TRBV6-1 with TRBJ1-5; D may be TRBD1 (5 bases). Source: peripheral blood, taken 28 days after the second AZD1222 dose. CDR3 in amino acids: CASSEARAGRASNQPQHF. The CDR3 DNA is TGTGCCAGCAGTGAAGCGAGGGCCGGCAGGGCGAGCAATCAGCCCCAGCATTTT.